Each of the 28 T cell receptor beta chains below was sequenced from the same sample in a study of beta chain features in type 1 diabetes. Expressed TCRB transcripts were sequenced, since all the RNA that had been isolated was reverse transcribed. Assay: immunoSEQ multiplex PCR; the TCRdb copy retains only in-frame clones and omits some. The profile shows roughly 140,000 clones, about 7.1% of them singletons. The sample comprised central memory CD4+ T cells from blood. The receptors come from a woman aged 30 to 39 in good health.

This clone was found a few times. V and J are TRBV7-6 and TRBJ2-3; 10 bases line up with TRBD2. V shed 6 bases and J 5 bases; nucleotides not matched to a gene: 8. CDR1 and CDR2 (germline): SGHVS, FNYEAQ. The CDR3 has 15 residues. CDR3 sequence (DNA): TGTGCCAGCAGACCTAGCGGGAGCACCCTAGATACGCAGTATTTT. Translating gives CASRPSGSTLDTQYF. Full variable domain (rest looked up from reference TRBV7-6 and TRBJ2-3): GAGVSQSPRYKVTKRGQDVALRCDPISGHVSLYWYRQALGQGPEFLTYFNYEAQQDKSGLPNDRFSAERPEGSISTLTIQRTEQRDSAMYRCASRPSGSTLDTQYFGPGTRLTVL.

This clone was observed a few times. The CDR3 bases are TGTGCCAGCAGCTTGCTAGAGGTGGGGGAGCTGTTTTTT. Translation gives CASSLLEVGELFF. The chain combines TRBV7-9 with TRBJ2-2; D is undetermined. The CDR3 contains 13 residues. Germline CDR1 reads SEHNR; CDR2 reads FQNEAQ (reference sequence). V was pared by 3 bases and J by 8 bases, with 10 bases between.

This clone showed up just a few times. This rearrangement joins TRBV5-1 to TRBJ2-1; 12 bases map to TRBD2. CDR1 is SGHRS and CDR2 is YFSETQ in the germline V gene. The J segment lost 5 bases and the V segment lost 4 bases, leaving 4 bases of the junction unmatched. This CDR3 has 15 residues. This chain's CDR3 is CASSPGLAGNNEQFF. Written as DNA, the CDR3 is TGCGCCAGCAGCCCCGGACTAGCGGGAAACAATGAGCAGTTCTTC.

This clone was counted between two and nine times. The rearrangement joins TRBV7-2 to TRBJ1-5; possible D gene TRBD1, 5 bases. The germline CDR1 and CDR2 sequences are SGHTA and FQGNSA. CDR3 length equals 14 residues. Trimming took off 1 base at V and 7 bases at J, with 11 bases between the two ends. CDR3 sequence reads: CASSLVGGEQPQHF. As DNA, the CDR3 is TGTGCCAGCAGCTTAGTCGGGGGAGAGCAGCCCCAGCATTTT.

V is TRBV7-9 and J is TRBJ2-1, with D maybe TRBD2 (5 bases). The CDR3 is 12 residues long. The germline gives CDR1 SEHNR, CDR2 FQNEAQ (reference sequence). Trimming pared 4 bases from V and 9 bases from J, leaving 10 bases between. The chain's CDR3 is CASSSLGVEQFF. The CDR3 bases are TGTGCCAGCAGCTCCCTCGGGGTTGAGCAGTTCTTC.

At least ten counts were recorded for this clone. CDR3 DNA sequence: TGTGCCAGCAGTCCCCCGGGACAGGGGGTTTATGAGCAGTTCTTC. It codes for CASSPPGQGVYEQFF. The chain recombines TRBV28 with TRBJ2-1; 11 bases fit TRBD1. The CDR3 extends over 15 amino acids. The germline V gene encodes CDR1 MDHEN and CDR2 SYDVKM. Germline trimming cut 5 bases from V and 8 bases from J; bases unmatched to any gene: 8.

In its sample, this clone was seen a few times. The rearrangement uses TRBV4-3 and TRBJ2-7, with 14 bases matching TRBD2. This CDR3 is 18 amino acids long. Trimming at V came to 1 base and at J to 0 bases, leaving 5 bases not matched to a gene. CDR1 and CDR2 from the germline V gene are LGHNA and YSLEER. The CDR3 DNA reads TGCGCCAGCAGCCAAGCGGTAGGGACTAGCGGGAGCTCCTACGAGCAGTACTTC. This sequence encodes CASSQAVGTSGSSYEQYF.

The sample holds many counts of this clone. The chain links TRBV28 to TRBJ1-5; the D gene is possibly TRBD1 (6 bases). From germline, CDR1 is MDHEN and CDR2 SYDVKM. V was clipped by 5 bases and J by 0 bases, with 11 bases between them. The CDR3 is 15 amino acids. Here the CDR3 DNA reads TGTGCCAGCAGTCTTACAGGGACTAGCAATCAGCCCCAGCATTTT. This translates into CASSLTGTSNQPQHF. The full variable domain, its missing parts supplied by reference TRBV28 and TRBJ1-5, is DVKVTQSSRYLVKRTGEKVFLECVQDMDHENMFWYRQDPGLGLRLIYFSYDVKMKEKGDIPEGYSVSREKKERFSLILESASTNQTSMYLCASSLTGTSNQPQHFGDGTRLSIL.

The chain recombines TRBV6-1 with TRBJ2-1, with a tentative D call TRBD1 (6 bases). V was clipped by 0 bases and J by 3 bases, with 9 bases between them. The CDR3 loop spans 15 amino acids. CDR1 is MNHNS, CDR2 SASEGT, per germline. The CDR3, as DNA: TGTGCCAGCAGTGAAGCGGACAGAGTCTACAATGAGCAGTTCTTC. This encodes CASSEADRVYNEQFF.

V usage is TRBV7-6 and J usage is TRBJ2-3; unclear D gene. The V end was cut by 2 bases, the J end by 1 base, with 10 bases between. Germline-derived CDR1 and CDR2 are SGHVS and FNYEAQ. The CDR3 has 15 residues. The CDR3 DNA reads TGTGCCAGCAGCTTATCATTAGCTCGCACAGATACGCAGTATTTT. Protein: CASSLSLARTDTQYF.

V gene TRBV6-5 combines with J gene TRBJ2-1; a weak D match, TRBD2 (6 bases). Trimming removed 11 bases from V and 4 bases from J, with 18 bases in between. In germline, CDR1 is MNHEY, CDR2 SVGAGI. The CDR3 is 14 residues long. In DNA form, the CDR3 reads TGTGCCGCGAGGACTGGGAGGTATTACAATGAGCAGTTCTTC. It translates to CAARTGRYYNEQFF.

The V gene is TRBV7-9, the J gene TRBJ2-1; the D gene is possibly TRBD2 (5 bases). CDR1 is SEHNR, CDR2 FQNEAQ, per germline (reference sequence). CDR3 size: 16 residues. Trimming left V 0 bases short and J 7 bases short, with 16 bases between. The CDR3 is CASSLANTGSINEQFF. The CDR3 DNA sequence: TGTGCCAGCAGCTTAGCCAATACGGGAAGTATAAATGAGCAGTTCTTC.

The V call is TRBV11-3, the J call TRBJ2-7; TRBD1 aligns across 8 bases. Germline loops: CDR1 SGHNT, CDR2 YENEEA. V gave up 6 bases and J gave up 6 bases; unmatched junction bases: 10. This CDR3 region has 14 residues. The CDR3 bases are TGTGCCAGCAGTCCGGGACAGGATAGTAGCGAGCAGTACTTC. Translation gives CASSPGQDSSEQYF.

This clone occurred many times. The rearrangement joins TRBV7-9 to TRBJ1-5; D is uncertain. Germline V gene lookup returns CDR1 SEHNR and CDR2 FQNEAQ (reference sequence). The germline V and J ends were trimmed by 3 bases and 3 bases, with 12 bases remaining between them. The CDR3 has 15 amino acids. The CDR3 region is CASSFSLGSNQPQHF. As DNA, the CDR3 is TGTGCCAGCAGCTTCAGTCTGGGCTCCAATCAGCCCCAGCATTTT.

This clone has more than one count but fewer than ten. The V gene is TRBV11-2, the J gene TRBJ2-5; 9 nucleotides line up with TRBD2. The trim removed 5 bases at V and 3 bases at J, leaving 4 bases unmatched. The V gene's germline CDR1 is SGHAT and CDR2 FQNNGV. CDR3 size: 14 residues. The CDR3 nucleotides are TGTGCCAGCAGCCCTAGCGGGGCTAAAGAGACCCAGTACTTC. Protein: CASSPSGAKETQYF.

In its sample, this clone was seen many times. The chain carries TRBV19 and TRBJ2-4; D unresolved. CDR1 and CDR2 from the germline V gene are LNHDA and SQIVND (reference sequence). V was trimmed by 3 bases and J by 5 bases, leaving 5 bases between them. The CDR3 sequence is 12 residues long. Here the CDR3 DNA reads TGTGCCAGTAGTATTGGGCAAAACATTCAGTACTTC. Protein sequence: CASSIGQNIQYF. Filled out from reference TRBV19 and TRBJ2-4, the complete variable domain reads DGGITQSPKYLFRKEGQNVTLSCEQNLNHDAMYWYRQDPGQGLRLIYYSQIVNDFQKGDIAEGYSVSREKKESFPLTVTSAQKNPTAFYLCASSIGQNIQYFGAGTRLSVL.

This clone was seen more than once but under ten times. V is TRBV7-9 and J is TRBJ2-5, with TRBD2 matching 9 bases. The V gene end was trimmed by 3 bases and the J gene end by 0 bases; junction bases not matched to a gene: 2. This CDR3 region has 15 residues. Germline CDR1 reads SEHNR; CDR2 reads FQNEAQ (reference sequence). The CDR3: CASSLLAGYQETQYF. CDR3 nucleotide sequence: TGTGCCAGCAGCTTGCTAGCGGGGTACCAAGAGACCCAGTACTTC.

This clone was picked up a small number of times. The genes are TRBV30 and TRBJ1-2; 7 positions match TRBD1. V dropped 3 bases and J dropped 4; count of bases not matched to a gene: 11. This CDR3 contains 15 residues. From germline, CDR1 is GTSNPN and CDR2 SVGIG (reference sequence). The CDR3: CAWRTSGTAGYGYTF. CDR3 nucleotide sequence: TGTGCCTGGAGAACCTCCGGGACAGCTGGCTATGGCTACACCTTC.

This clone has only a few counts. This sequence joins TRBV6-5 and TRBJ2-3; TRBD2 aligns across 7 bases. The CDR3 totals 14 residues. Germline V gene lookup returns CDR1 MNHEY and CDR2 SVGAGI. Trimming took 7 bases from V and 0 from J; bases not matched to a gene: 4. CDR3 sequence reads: CASTGLTSTDTQYF. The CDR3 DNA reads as TGTGCCAGCACGGGACTAACTAGCACAGATACGCAGTATTTT.

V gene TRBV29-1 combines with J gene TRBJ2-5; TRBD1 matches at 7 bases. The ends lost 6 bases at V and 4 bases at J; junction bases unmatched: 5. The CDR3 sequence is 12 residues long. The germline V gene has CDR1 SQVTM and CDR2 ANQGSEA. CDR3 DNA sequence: TGCAGCGTCAGGACAGGCGGAGAGACCCAGTACTTC. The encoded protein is CSVRTGGETQYF.

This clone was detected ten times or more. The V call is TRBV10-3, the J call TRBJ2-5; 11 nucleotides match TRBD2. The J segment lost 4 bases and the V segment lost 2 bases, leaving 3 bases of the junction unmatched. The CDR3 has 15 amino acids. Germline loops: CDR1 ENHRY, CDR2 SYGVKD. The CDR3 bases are TGTGCCATCAGTGAGACTAGCGGGAGTGGAGAGACCCAGTACTTC. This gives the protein CAISETSGSGETQYF.

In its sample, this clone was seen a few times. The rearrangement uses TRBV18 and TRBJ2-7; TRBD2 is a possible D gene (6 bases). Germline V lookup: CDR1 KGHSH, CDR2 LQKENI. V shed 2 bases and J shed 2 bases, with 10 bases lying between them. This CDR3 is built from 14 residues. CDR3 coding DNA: TGTGCCAGCTCACCAGGCGGGGCGCCCTACGAGCAGTACTTC. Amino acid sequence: CASSPGGAPYEQYF.

The CDR3 DNA reads as TGTGCCAGCAGTTTGCCCCGGGGTCTTGGGAACGAGCAGTACTTC. Its protein is CASSLPRGLGNEQYF. The chain has TRBV6-5 and TRBJ2-7, with D perhaps matching TRBD2 (5 bases). Germline loops: CDR1 MNHEY, CDR2 SVGAGI. The V gene lost 4 bases and the J gene lost 5 bases, with 18 bases spanning the gap. The CDR3 totals 15 residues.

CDR3 nucleotides: TGTGCCAGCAGCCCGCTCGGGACTAGCGGGAGCTACGAGCAGTACTTC. Its protein is CASSPLGTSGSYEQYF. The chain has TRBV9 and TRBJ2-7; 14 bases map to TRBD2. The CDR3 has 16 amino acids. Germline CDR1 SGDLS, CDR2 YYNGEE. The trim removed 4 bases at V and 3 bases at J, leaving 6 bases unmatched.

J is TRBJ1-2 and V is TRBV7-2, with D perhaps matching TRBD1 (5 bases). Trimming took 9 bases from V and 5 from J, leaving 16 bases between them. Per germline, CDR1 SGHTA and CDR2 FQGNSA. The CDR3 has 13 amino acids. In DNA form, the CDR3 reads TGTGCCAGTCATGGCGGGGGTAGATATGGCTACACCTTC. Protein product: CASHGGGRYGYTF.

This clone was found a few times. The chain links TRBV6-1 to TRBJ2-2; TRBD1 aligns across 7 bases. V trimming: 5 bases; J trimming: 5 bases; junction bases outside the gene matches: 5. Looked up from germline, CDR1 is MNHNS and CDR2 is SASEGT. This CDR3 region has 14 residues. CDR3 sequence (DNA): TGTGCCAGCAGTACCGACAGGGAAACCGGGGAGCTGTTTTTT. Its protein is CASSTDRETGELFF.

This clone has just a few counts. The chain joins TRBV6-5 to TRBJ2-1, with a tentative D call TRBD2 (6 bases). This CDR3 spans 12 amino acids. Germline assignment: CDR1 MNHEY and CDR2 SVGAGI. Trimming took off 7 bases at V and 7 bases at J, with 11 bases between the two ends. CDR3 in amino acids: CASTGGVNEQFF. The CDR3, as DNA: TGTGCCAGCACCGGGGGAGTGAATGAGCAGTTCTTC.

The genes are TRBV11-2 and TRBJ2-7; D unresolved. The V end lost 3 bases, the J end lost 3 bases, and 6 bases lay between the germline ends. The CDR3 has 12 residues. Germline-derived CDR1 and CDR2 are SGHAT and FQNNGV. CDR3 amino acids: CASSLSNYEQYF. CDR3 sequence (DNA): TGTGCCAGCAGCTTGAGCAACTACGAGCAGTACTTC.